Listed here are 18 T cell receptor beta chains from one sample, sequenced in a study of T cells in narcolepsy. The assay was immunoSEQ multiplex PCR, and TCRdb's table has in-frame clones only and misses some. Of 25,000 to 30,000 clones in the sample, 75% to 80% are singletons; the top ten hold around 3.1%. The sequencing input was CD45RA- memory CD4+ T cells from PBMCs. All receptors come from a human donor with narcolepsy.

The count of this clone is one. This chain links TRBV27 with TRBJ2-5; the D gene is possibly TRBD2 (6 bases). In germline, CDR1 is MNHEY, CDR2 SMNVEV (reference sequence). Trimming took 3 bases from V and 1 from J, leaving 12 bases between them. This CDR3 is 15 amino acids long. The CDR3 nucleotides read TGTGCCAGCAGTTTTATATCGCGGGGCCAAGAGACCCAGTACTTC. It specifies CASSFISRGQETQYF.

The V call is TRBV5-4, the J call TRBJ2-1, with TRBD1 identical over 8 bases. The length of the CDR3 is 16 residues. J gave up 3 bases and V 4 bases, and 9 bases lay outside the gene matches. The germline CDR1 and CDR2 sequences are SGHNT and YYREEE (reference sequence). CDR3 amino acids: CASSGQRTGSYNEQFF. The CDR3 nucleotides are TGTGCCAGCAGCGGACAAAGGACAGGGAGCTACAATGAGCAGTTCTTC.

V usage is TRBV7-8 and J usage is TRBJ2-7, with 14 positions matching TRBD2. Trimming took 4 bases from V and 7 from J; bases not matched to a gene: 6. Germline CDR1 and CDR2: SGHVS and FQNEAQ. The CDR3 runs to 15 residues. CDR3 loop: CASSSRLAGGGEQYF. CDR3 bases: TGTGCCAGCAGCTCGCGACTAGCGGGGGGGGGTGAGCAGTACTTC.

The rearrangement links TRBV6-1 to TRBJ2-3, with no clear D. This CDR3 has 13 residues. V was trimmed by 4 bases and J by 6 bases, leaving 11 bases between them. CDR1 and CDR2 from the germline V gene are MNHNS and SASEGT. The CDR3 DNA reads as TGTGCCAGCAGTGCAAACTTGAAGGATACGCAGTATTTT. Residues: CASSANLKDTQYF.

V usage is TRBV19 and J usage is TRBJ1-2; D not resolved. CDR3 length: 14 residues. From germline, CDR1 is LNHDA and CDR2 SQIVND (reference sequence). The ends were cut back, 7 bases at V and 1 base at J, with 13 bases in the middle. The CDR3, as DNA: TGTGCCAGTATCCCTGGTCGAGGTAACTATGGCTACACCTTC. As protein: CASIPGRGNYGYTF. Full variable domain (rest looked up from reference TRBV19 and TRBJ1-2): DGGITQSPKYLFRKEGQNVTLSCEQNLNHDAMYWYRQDPGQGLRLIYYSQIVNDFQKGDIAEGYSVSREKKESFPLTVTSAQKNPTAFYLCASIPGRGNYGYTFGSGTRLTVV.

This clone showed up just a few times. The chain has TRBV6-1 and TRBJ2-7; 10 bases fit TRBD2. The CDR3 covers 14 residues. V gave up 5 bases and J gave up 4 bases; unmatched junction bases: 5. The germline V gene encodes CDR1 MNHNS and CDR2 SASEGT. CDR3 amino acids: CASSQRGGPYEQYF. In nucleotides, the CDR3 is TGTGCCAGCAGTCAGCGGGGGGGCCCGTACGAGCAGTACTTC.

The chain joins TRBV30 to TRBJ1-2, with D unclear. The CDR3 consists of 13 residues. Per the germline V gene, CDR1 is GTSNPN and CDR2 is SVGIG (reference sequence). Trimming cost V 3 bases and J 8 bases, with 16 bases left between them. The CDR3 sequence is CAWRATPQGGYTF. The CDR3, as DNA: TGTGCCTGGAGAGCGACTCCCCAAGGAGGCTACACCTTC.

J is TRBJ1-1 and V is TRBV6-1; D remains unclear. The CDR3 runs to 16 residues. Germline assignment: CDR1 MNHNS and CDR2 SASEGT. The V end was cut by 3 bases, the J end by 1 base, with 15 bases between. CDR3 sequence (DNA): TGTGCCAGCAGTGAGCCGAGCCACGCCGGGAACACTGAAGCTTTCTTT. Protein sequence: CASSEPSHAGNTEAFF.

The chain recombines TRBV29-1 with TRBJ2-3; D uncertain. Per germline, CDR1 SQVTM and CDR2 ANQGSEA. This CDR3 spans 11 amino acids. The V end lost 5 bases, the J end lost 0 bases, and 3 bases lay between the germline ends. DNA for the CDR3: TGCAGCGTTCGTAGCACAGATACGCAGTATTTT. Encoded protein: CSVRSTDTQYF.

The chain uses TRBV18 and TRBJ2-2, with D maybe TRBD1 (5 bases). The CDR3 contains 15 residues. The V end was cut by 2 bases, the J end by 5 bases, with 12 bases between. Per the germline V gene, CDR1 is KGHSH and CDR2 is LQKENI. CDR3 DNA: TGTGCCAGCTCACCAAGCGACAGCCTTACCGGGGAGCTGTTTTTT. Residues: CASSPSDSLTGELFF.

The V and J genes are TRBV19 and TRBJ1-1, with 8 positions matching TRBD1. J lost 6 bases, V lost 9 bases, and 12 bases had no gene match. The length of the CDR3 is 14 residues. The V gene's germline CDR1 is LNHDA and CDR2 SQIVND (reference sequence). Here the CDR3 reads CASVQDRVFSEAFF. For the CDR3, the DNA is TGTGCCAGCGTACAGGACAGGGTATTCTCTGAAGCTTTCTTT.

The CDR3, as DNA: TGCGCCAGCAGCCAAAGGGACAGGGACACCGGGGAGCTGTTTTTT. Translation gives CASSQRDRDTGELFF. This rearrangement joins TRBV4-1 to TRBJ2-2; TRBD1 aligns across 9 bases. The germline gives CDR1 MGHRA, CDR2 YSYEKL. The CDR3 sequence is 15 residues long. V dropped 2 bases and J dropped 3; count of bases not matched to a gene: 1.

This clone came up a few times. The V and J genes are TRBV5-8 and TRBJ2-1; 7 nucleotides agree with TRBD1. V lost 2 bases and J lost 3; bases outside the gene matches: 2. The CDR3 totals 14 residues. The germline CDR1 and CDR2 sequences are SGHTS and YDEGEE. CDR3 in DNA: TGTGCCAGCAGCTTAAGGGGGCTCTACAATGAGCAGTTCTTC. Encoded protein: CASSLRGLYNEQFF. Variable domain in full (rest from reference TRBV5-8 and TRBJ2-1): EAGVTQSPTHLIKTRGQQATLRCSPISGHTSVYWYQQALGLGLQFLLWYDEGEERNRGNFPPRFSGRQFPNYSSELNVNALELEDSALYLCASSLRGLYNEQFFGPGTRLTVL.

This clone was detected once. The V gene is TRBV19, the J gene TRBJ2-1; tentative D call: TRBD1 (6 bases). V lost 2 bases to trimming and J lost 6 bases, with 14 bases between them. This CDR3 comprises 15 residues. The V gene's germline CDR1 is LNHDA and CDR2 SQIVND (reference sequence). The CDR3 sequence: CASSINWDILNEQFF. The CDR3 DNA follows: TGTGCCAGTAGTATAAATTGGGACATCCTCAATGAGCAGTTCTTC.

This rearrangement joins TRBV30 to TRBJ2-5; D might be TRBD1 (5 bases). The CDR3 is made up of 14 amino acids. V lost 4 bases to trimming and J lost 2 bases, with 14 bases between them. The germline V gene encodes CDR1 GTSNPN and CDR2 SVGIG (reference sequence). The CDR3 reads CAWKLMGPQETQYF. The DNA for the CDR3 is TGTGCCTGGAAATTGATGGGGCCACAAGAGACCCAGTACTTC.

The chain couples TRBV19 to TRBJ2-5, with 10 positions matching TRBD2. V shed 5 bases and J 3 bases; nucleotides not matched to a gene: 12. The CDR3 covers 17 residues. Germline values: CDR1 LNHDA, CDR2 SQIVND (reference sequence). The chain's CDR3 is CASSGRERGGSKETQYF. The DNA of the CDR3 is TGTGCCAGTAGTGGTCGGGAGCGGGGGGGCTCTAAAGAGACCCAGTACTTC.

This chain uses TRBV12-5 with TRBJ1-2; 8 nucleotides match TRBD1. Unmatched junction bases numbered 7, after V lost 8 bases and J lost 14 bases. This CDR3 region has 10 residues. Germline CDR1 and CDR2: LGHNT and FRNRAP. For the CDR3, the DNA is TGTGCTAGTCTTTATAGGGACAGGACCTTC. It codes for CASLYRDRTF.

The CDR3: CASSQDPRAGGAAKNIQYF. The CDR3 nucleotides read TGCGCCAGCAGCCAAGATCCCAGGGCGGGGGGGGCAGCCAAAAACATTCAGTACTTC. V gene TRBV4-1 combines with J gene TRBJ2-4; 9 nucleotides align to TRBD2. The CDR3 covers 19 residues. Germline V gene lookup returns CDR1 MGHRA and CDR2 YSYEKL. V was pared by 0 bases and J by 0 bases, with 9 bases of the junction left unmatched.